These 9 T cell receptor beta chains share one sample of origin, sequenced in a study of blood T cell repertoires in COVID-19. Sequencing was performed with immunoSEQ multiplex PCR; in TCRdb, only in-frame clones are kept and a portion is missing. Among some 210,000 clones listed, about 76% were seen once. Sequencing was carried out using PBMCs or T cells enriched from blood (not recorded which). The receptors originated from a woman between 50 and 59 years old with acute COVID-19.

This clone showed up just a few times. The chain joins TRBV28 to TRBJ2-7, with 9 bases lining up with TRBD2. CDR1 and CDR2 from the germline V gene are MDHEN and SYDVKM. This CDR3 is built from 15 residues. V dropped 5 bases and J dropped 4; count of bases not matched to a gene: 9. CDR3 sequence (DNA): TGTGCCAGCAGTCCGGGGACTAGCCTGTCGTACGAGCAGTACTTC. It yields the protein CASSPGTSLSYEQYF.

This clone was seen a single time. This chain links TRBV7-2 with TRBJ2-1; tentative D call: TRBD1 (6 bases). The CDR3 runs 15 residues. V lost 4 bases, J lost 6 bases, and 16 bases lay in between. Germline CDR1 reads SGHTA; CDR2 reads FQGNSA. CDR3 in amino acids: CASSSGQPMGNEQFF. Written as DNA, the CDR3 is TGTGCCAGCAGCTCGGGACAACCTATGGGCAATGAGCAGTTCTTC.

The chain uses TRBV11-1 and TRBJ2-2, with TRBD1 matching over 9 bases. With 7 bases clipped from V and 6 bases from J, the junction kept 9 bases outside the gene matches. The CDR3 loop spans 15 amino acids. The germline V gene has CDR1 SGHAT and CDR2 FQDESV (reference sequence). The CDR3 DNA reads TGTGCCAGCATATTCACAGGGGGCGGATCCGGGGAGCTGTTTTTT. It codes for CASIFTGGGSGELFF.

The chain employs TRBV9 and TRBJ2-2; 9 nucleotides align to TRBD2. The J segment lost 4 bases and the V segment lost 2 bases, leaving 9 bases of the junction unmatched. Per the germline V gene, CDR1 is SGDLS and CDR2 is YYNGEE. The CDR3 spans 17 residues. CDR3 nucleotide sequence: TGTGCCAGCAGCGTGATTAGCGGGGGCCCTTCCACCGGGGAGCTGTTTTTT. It translates to CASSVISGGPSTGELFF.

The CDR3 is CATSDPEGQRYNEQFF. CDR3 nucleotides: TGTGCCACCAGTGACCCTGAGGGACAGCGGTACAATGAGCAGTTCTTC. The rearrangement uses TRBV24-1 and TRBJ2-1, with TRBD1 matching over 7 bases. The CDR3 has 16 amino acids. V was clipped by 4 bases and J by 4 bases; unmatched bases: 9. Germline lookup yields CDR1 KGHDR and CDR2 SFDVKD.

The V and J genes are TRBV6-4 and TRBJ2-2, with TRBD1 matching 7 bases. The CDR3 is made up of 16 amino acids. V lost 3 bases to trimming and J lost 2 bases; unmatched junction nucleotides: 6. Germline assignment: CDR1 MRHNA and CDR2 SNTAGT. Here the CDR3 DNA reads TGTGCCAGCAGTGAAATGGGACAGCTAAACACCGGGGAGCTGTTTTTT. This gives the protein CASSEMGQLNTGELFF.

V gene TRBV6-1 combines with J gene TRBJ2-2; D is possibly TRBD1 (5 bases). Germline CDR1 is MNHNS and CDR2 is SASEGT. The V end was cut by 3 bases, the J end by 3 bases, with 5 bases between. This CDR3 is built from 13 residues. DNA for the CDR3: TGTGCCAGCAGTGACAGGGACACCGGGGAGCTGTTTTTT. This encodes CASSDRDTGELFF.

The sample holds a few counts of this clone. This chain links TRBV5-1 with TRBJ1-6, with a weak D call TRBD1 (5 bases). Germline assignment: CDR1 SGHRS and CDR2 YFSETQ. The CDR3 is 15 residues long. V was pared by 4 bases and J by 7 bases, with 15 bases between. The CDR3 spells CASSALGGLNSPLHF. CDR3 coding DNA: TGCGCCAGCAGCGCCCTCGGGGGGTTGAATTCACCCCTCCACTTT.

V and J are TRBV24-1 and TRBJ1-5; TRBD1 agrees at 9 bases. The CDR3 is 16 residues long. V trimming: 4 bases; J trimming: 3 bases; junction bases outside the gene matches: 6. Germline lookup yields CDR1 KGHDR and CDR2 SFDVKD. The CDR3 DNA sequence: TGTGCCACCAGTGAGGACAGGGGCTTAATCAATCAGCCCCAGCATTTT. It encodes CATSEDRGLINQPQHF.